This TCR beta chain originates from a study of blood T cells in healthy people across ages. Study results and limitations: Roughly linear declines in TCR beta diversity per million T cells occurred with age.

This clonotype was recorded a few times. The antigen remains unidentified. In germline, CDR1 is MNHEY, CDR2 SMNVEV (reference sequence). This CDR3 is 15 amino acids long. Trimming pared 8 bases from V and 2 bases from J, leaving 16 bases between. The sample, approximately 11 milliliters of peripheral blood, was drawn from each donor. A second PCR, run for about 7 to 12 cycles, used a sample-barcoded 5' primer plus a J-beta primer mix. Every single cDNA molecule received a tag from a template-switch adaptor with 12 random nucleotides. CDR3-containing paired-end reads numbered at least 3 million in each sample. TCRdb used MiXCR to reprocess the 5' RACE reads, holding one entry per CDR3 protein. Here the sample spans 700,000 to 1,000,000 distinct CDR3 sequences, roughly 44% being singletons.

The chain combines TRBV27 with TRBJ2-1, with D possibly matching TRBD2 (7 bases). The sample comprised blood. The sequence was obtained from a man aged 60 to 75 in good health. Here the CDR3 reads CASRRGGLTYNEQFF. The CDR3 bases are TGTGCCAGCCGGAGGGGGGGCCTCACCTACAATGAGCAGTTCTTC.